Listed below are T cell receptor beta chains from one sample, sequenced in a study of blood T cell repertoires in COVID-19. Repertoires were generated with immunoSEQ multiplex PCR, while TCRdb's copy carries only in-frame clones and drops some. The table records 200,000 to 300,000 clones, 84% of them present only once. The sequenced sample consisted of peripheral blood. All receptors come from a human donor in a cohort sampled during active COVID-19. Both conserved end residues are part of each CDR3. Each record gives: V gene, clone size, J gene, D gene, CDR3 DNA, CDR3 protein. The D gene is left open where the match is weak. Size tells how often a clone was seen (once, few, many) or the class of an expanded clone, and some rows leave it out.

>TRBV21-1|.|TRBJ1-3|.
TGTGCCAGCAGCAATCGGACAGTGCCCTCGGGAAACACCATATATTTT
CASSNRTVPSGNTIYF
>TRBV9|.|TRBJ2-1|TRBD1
TGTGCCAGCAGCCTCAGGGGGAGCTCCTACAATGAGCAGTTCTTC
CASSLRGSSYNEQFF
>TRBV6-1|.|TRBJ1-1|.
TGTGCCAGCAGTGAGTGGGAGCCCACTGAAGCTTTCTTT
CASSEWEPTEAFF
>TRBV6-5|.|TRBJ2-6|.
TGTGCCAGCAGTTACCAGGGCCCCGGGGCCAACGTCCTGACTTTC
CASSYQGPGANVLTF
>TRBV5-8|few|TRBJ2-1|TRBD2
TGTGCCAGCAGCTGGGGGGGACGGAGCTACAATGAGCAGTTCTTC
CASSWGGRSYNEQFF
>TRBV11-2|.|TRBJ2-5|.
TGTGCCAGCAGCCCGCGGACTGGATTGGAGACCCAGTACTTC
CASSPRTGLETQYF
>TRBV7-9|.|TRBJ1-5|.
TGTGCCAGCAGCCGGGGGGGCAATCAGCCCCAGCATTTT
CASSRGGNQPQHF
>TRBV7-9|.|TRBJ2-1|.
TGTGCCAGCAGCAGAGGACAGTACAATGAGCAGTTCTTC
CASSRGQYNEQFF
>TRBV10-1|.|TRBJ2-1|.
TGCGCCAGCAGTGACTCACTCGCCCCCGACAATGAGCAGTTCTTC
CASSDSLAPDNEQFF
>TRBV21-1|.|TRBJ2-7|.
TGTGCCAGCAAGACCCGACTAGCGGTATTCTACGAGCAGTACTTC
CASKTRLAVFYEQYF
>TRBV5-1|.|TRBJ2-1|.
TGCGCCAGCAGCTTGGGTCCGCTATCCTACAATGAGCAGTTCTTC
CASSLGPLSYNEQFF
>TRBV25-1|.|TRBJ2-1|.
TGTGCCAGCAGTGAATACAACAGGGAGTACAATGAGCAGTTCTTC
CASSEYNREYNEQFF
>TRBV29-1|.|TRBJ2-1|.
TGCAGCGGGCTGTGGCCTTTGGGCCCTAATGAGCAGTTCTTC
CSGLWPLGPNEQFF
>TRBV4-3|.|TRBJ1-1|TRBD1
TGCGCCAGCAGCCTCCGGGACAGGGGGCTTGGCACTGAAGCTTTCTTT
CASSLRDRGLGTEAFF